The 11 T cell receptor beta chains presented below share a single source sample, sequenced in a study of beta chain features in type 1 diabetes. The authors reverse transcribed all of the isolated RNA, so sequencing captured expressed TCRB transcripts. The assay was immunoSEQ multiplex PCR, and TCRdb's table has in-frame clones only and misses some. Of more than 300,000 clones in the sample, about 15% were seen once. The material sequenced was naive CD4+ T cells from blood. These TCRs come from a woman aged 18-29 years in good health.

V gene TRBV6-5 combines with J gene TRBJ2-5, with D tentatively TRBD2 (6 bases). The V gene's germline CDR1 is MNHEY and CDR2 SVGAGI. The V and J ends lost 2 bases and 4 bases respectively, with 17 bases between them. The CDR3 is 16 residues long. CDR3 amino acids: CASSYAIPGRRETQYF. For the CDR3, the DNA is TGTGCCAGCAGTTACGCAATTCCAGGGAGGCGAGAGACCCAGTACTTC.

The V gene is TRBV15, the J gene TRBJ1-1; perhaps TRBD1 as D (6 bases). CDR1 is LNHNV and CDR2 is YYDKDF in the germline V gene (reference sequence). The length of the CDR3 is 16 residues. The V end lost 0 bases, the J end lost 2 bases, and 13 bases lay between the germline ends. This CDR3 reads CATSRDYRGANTEAFF. The DNA of the CDR3 is TGTGCCACCAGCAGAGATTACCGGGGGGCAAACACTGAAGCTTTCTTT.

The V call is TRBV21-1, the J call TRBJ2-4; the table gives TRBD2 as D, unverified against the DNA. TRBV21-1 is designated a pseudogene. There are 20 residues in the CDR3. DNA for the CDR3: TGTGCCAGCAGCAAAGCGTGGACGGGAGGGCCTTGCTTAGCCAAAAACATTCAGTACTTC. Amino acid sequence: CASSKAWTGGPCLAKNIQYF.

V usage is TRBV11-3 and J usage is TRBJ1-1, with D uncertain. Deletions cut 4 bases from V and 1 base from J, with 13 bases between. CDR1 SGHNT and CDR2 YENEEA come from the germline V gene. The CDR3 covers 15 residues. In DNA form, the CDR3 reads TGTGCCAGCAGCTATCACGGAGTGGGGAACACTGAAGCTTTCTTT. This gives the protein CASSYHGVGNTEAFF.

The chain joins TRBV19 to TRBJ1-2, with D unclear. The germline V gene encodes CDR1 LNHDA and CDR2 SQIVND (reference sequence). The CDR3 runs to 11 residues. V lost 5 bases, J lost 5 bases, and 6 bases lay in between. In nucleotides, the CDR3 is TGTGCCAGTAGTCAGGTTTATGGCTACACCTTC. It specifies CASSQVYGYTF.

This clone was detected a few times. In DNA, the CDR3 is TGTGCCAGCAGCCGCCGACTAGCGGGAGAAGAGACCCAGTACTTC. This sequence encodes CASSRRLAGEETQYF. The chain recombines TRBV13 with TRBJ2-5, with 12 positions matching TRBD2. The CDR3 is 15 amino acids. Trimming at V came to 5 bases and at J to 3 bases, leaving 4 bases not matched to a gene. CDR1 PRHDT and CDR2 FYEKMQ come from the germline V gene (reference sequence).

A few counts support this clone. This chain joins TRBV29-1 and TRBJ2-1, with 9 bases that match TRBD1. Germline assignment: CDR1 SQVTM and CDR2 ANQGSEA. CDR3 length: 12 residues. V lost 8 bases to trimming and J lost 5 bases; unmatched junction nucleotides: 4. The CDR3 loop is CSPRTGDNEQFF. CDR3 nucleotides: TGCAGCCCGCGGACAGGGGACAATGAGCAGTTCTTC.

This clone has only a few counts. This chain uses TRBV18 with TRBJ2-5; perhaps TRBD2 as D (6 bases). V lost 6 bases to trimming and J lost 13 bases, with 30 bases between them. Per germline, CDR1 KGHSH and CDR2 LQKENI. This CDR3 is built from 16 residues. The CDR3 sequence: CASSPRDINRDSVGYF. CDR3 coding DNA: TGTGCCAGCTCCCCCCGTGACATCAACCGGGACTCCGTAGGGTACTTC.

The CDR3 loop is CASSSPGQVMTF. CDR3 bases: TGTGCCAGCAGTTCGCCGGGACAGGTTATGACTTTC. The chain has TRBV28 and TRBJ2-6; 8 bases are a match to TRBD1. Germline V gene data show CDR1 as MDHEN and CDR2 as SYDVKM. Unmatched junction bases numbered 7, after V lost 4 bases and J lost 17 bases. The CDR3 extends over 12 amino acids.

V usage is TRBV13 and J usage is TRBJ2-3, with D possibly TRBD2 on 5 matching bases. The length of the CDR3 is 14 residues. Between the trimmed V and J ends, which lost 5 bases and 4 bases, there was a span of 13 bases. In germline, CDR1 is PRHDT, CDR2 FYEKMQ (reference sequence). The CDR3 loop reads CASSEAGVPDTQYF. In nucleotides, the CDR3 is TGTGCCAGCAGCGAAGCCGGGGTTCCAGATACGCAGTATTTT.

This chain joins TRBV6-5 and TRBJ2-1; 10 nucleotides line up with TRBD1. Germline values: CDR1 MNHEY, CDR2 SVGAGI. With 0 bases clipped from V and 9 bases from J, the junction kept 5 bases outside the gene matches. This CDR3 has 15 amino acids. The CDR3 spells CASSYSRQGAGEQFF. Here the CDR3 DNA reads TGTGCCAGCAGTTACTCGAGACAGGGGGCCGGTGAGCAGTTCTTC.